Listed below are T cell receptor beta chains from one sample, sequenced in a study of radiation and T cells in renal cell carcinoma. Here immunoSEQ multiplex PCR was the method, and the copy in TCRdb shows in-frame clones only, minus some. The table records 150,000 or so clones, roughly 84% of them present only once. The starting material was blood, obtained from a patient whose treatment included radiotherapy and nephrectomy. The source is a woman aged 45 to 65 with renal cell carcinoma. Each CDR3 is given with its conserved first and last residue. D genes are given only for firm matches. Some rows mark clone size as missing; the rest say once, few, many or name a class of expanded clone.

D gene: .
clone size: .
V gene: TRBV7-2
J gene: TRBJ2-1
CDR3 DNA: TGTGCCAGCAGCTCCGGAGTAAATGAGCAGTTCTTC
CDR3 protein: CASSSGVNEQFF

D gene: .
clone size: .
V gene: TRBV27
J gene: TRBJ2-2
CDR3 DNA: TGTGCCAGCAGTTTTTCAAGGAACACCGGGGAGCTGTTTTTT
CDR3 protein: CASSFSRNTGELFF

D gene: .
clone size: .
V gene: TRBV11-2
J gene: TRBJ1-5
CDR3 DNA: TGTGCCAGCAGCTTAGATCATCGGGTAGATCAGCCCCAGCATTTT
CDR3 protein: CASSLDHRVDQPQHF

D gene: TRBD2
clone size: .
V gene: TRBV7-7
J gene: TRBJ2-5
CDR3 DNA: TGTGCTAGCAGCTTGAGAGCGGGGGTTGGAGAGACCCAGTACTTC
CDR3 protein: CASSLRAGVGETQYF

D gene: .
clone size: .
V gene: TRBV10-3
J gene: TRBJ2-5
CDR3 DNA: TGTGCCGTGATGGGAGAAGAGACCCAGTACTTC
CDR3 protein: CAVMGEETQYF

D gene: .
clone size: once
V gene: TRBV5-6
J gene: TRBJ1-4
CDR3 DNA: TGTGCCAGCAGCTTGTTGGGGCCTAATGAAAAACTGTTTTTT
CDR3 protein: CASSLLGPNEKLFF

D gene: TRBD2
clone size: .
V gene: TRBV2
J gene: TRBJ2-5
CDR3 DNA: TGTGCCAGCAGTGGGACTAGCGCCGGGGCAGAGACCCAGTACTTC
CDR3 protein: CASSGTSAGAETQYF

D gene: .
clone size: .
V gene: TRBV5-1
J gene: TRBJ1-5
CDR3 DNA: TGCGCCAGCAGCCCGAACCCAGGGCAGACCAATCAGCCCCAGCATTTT
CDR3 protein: CASSPNPGQTNQPQHF

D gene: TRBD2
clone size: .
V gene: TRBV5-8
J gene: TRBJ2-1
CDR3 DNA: TGCGCCAGCAGCCAAGAGCTAGCGGGGGGGCCTTACAATGAGCAGTTCTTC
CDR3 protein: CASSQELAGGPYNEQFF

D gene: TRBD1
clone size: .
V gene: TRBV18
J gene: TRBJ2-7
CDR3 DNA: TGTGCCAGCTCACCACCCCTGGACAGGGGATACGAGCAGTACTTC
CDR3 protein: CASSPPLDRGYEQYF

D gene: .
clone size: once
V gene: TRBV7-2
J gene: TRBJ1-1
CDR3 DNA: TGTGCCAGCAGTGATTTCAGCAGTCGGACTGAAGCTTTCTTT
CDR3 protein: CASSDFSSRTEAFF

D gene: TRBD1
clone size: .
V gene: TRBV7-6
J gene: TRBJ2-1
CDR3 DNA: TGTGCCAGCAGCTTAGGCCGAATATGGGACAGGGGGAGGTACAATGAGCAGTTCTTC
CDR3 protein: CASSLGRIWDRGRYNEQFF

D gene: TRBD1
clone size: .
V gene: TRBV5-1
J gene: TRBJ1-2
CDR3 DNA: TGCGCCAGCAGCCCACGTCCTGTGGGGACAGGGGGAAATACCGTCTATGGCTACACCTTC
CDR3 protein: CASSPRPVGTGGNTVYGYTF

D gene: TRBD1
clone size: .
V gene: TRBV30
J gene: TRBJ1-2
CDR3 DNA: TGTGCCTGGAGTGTTCCGGGACAGGGAGGGTTGTCGGGCGGCTACACCTTC
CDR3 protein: CAWSVPGQGGLSGGYTF

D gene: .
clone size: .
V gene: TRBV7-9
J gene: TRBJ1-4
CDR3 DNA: TGTGCCAGCAGCCCACCGGGATCGGGGGAAAAACTGTTTTTT
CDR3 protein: CASSPPGSGEKLFF

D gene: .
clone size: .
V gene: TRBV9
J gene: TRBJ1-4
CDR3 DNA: TGTGCCAGCAGCGTAGGAGTAGGGCCGGGGGAAAAACTGTTTTTT
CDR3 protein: CASSVGVGPGEKLFF

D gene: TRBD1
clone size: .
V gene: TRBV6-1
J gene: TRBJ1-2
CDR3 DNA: TGTGCCAGCAGGGGAACAGGGGATGGCTATGGCTACACCTTC
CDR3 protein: CASRGTGDGYGYTF

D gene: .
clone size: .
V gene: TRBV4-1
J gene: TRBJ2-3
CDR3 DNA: TGCGCCAGCAGCCAAGAGAGGGGGGGATGGCCAGATACGCAGTATTTT
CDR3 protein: CASSQERGGWPDTQYF

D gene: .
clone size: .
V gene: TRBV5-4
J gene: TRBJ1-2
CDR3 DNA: TGTGCCAGCAGTTCCAGGGAGAGAAACTATGGCTACACCTTC
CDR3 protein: CASSSRERNYGYTF

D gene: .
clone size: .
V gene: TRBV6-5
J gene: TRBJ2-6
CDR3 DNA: TGTGCCAGCAGAACCGTGAGGCCTGGGGCCAACGTCCTGACTTTC
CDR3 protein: CASRTVRPGANVLTF

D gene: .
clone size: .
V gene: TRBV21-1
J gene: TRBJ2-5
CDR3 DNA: TGTGCCAGCAGCAAGGGACTAGCGGGGGCGACGTACCAAGAGACCCAGTACTTC
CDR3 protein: CASSKGLAGATYQETQYF

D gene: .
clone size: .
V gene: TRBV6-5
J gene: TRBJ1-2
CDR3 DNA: TGTGCCAGCAGCACACCAAGGGGGGAAAACTATGGCTACACCTTC
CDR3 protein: CASSTPRGENYGYTF

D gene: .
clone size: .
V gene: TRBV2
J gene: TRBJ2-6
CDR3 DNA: TGTGCCAGCAGGACTTCTTTCTCTGGGGCCAACGTCCTGACTTTC
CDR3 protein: CASRTSFSGANVLTF